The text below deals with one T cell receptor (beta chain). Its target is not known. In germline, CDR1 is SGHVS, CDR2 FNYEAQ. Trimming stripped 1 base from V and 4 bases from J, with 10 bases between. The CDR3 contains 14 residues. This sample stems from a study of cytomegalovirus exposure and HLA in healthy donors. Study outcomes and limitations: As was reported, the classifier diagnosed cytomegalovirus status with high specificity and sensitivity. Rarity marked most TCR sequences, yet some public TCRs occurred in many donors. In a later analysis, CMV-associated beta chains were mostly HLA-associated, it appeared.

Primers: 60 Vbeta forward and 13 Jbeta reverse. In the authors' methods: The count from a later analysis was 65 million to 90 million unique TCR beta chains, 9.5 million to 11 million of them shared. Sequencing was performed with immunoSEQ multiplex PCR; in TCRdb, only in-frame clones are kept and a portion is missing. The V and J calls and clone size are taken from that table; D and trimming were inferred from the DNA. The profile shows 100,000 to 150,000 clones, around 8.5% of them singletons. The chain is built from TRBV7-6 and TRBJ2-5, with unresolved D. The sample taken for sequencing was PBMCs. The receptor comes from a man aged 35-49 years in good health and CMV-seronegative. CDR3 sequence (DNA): TGTGCCAGCAGCTTAGAGCCCTACGGAGAGACCCAGTACTTC. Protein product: CASSLEPYGETQYF. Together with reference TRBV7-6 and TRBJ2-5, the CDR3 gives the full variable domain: GAGVSQSPRYKVTKRGQDVALRCDPISGHVSLYWYRQALGQGPEFLTYFNYEAQQDKSGLPNDRFSAERPEGSISTLTIQRTEQRDSAMYRCASSLEPYGETQYFGPGTRLLVL.